The rows below give T cell receptor beta chains drawn from one sample of a study of T cells after yellow fever vaccination. From the 5' RACE reads, TCRdb called clonotypes with MiXCR, one entry per CDR3 protein. The table lists some 150,000 distinct CDR3 sequences, 6.6% of them singletons. This material consisted of CD4+ T cells sorted from PBMCs, taken 10 days after the yellow fever booster vaccination. These TCRs come from a man under 40 who received the YFV17D yellow fever vaccine. The CDR3 runs from the conserved cysteine through the conserved F or W. D genes are given only for firm matches. The listing skips clone size in some rows; elsewhere it reads once, few, many or a size class.

cdr3_nt cdr3_aa j_call clone_size v_call d_call
TGTGCCAGCAGCCAAGATTGGGCTAGCGGGACCCGCTCCTACAATGAGCAGTTCTTC CASSQDWASGTRSYNEQFF TRBJ2-1 many TRBV4-2 TRBD2
TGTGCCAGTATCGGCGGGGTAAACACGAATTCACCCCTCCACTTT CASIGGVNTNSPLHF TRBJ1-6 few TRBV19 .
TGTGCCAGCAGCTTAGTGGCCGGGATTCCTGAAGCTTTCTTT CASSLVAGIPEAFF TRBJ1-1 many TRBV7-9 .
TGTGCCAGTAGTATACACGGGGCTGGCGCAGATACGCAGTATTTT CASSIHGAGADTQYF TRBJ2-3 . TRBV19 .
TGCGCCAGCAGCCCTCCCAGCGGGAGAGGCACAGATACGCAGTATTTT CASSPPSGRGTDTQYF TRBJ2-3 many TRBV5-1 TRBD2
TGTGCCAGCAGCAAAGGGACGTTGGGAGAGCTGTTCTTC CASSKGTLGELFF TRBJ2-1 . TRBV7-3 .
TGTGCCAGCTCACCAGTAGCGGGAGTCGAAGAGACCCAGTACTTC CASSPVAGVEETQYF TRBJ2-5 many TRBV18 TRBD2
TGCGGTTGGTTAACTAGCGGGAGAGGTGATACGCAGTATTTT CGWLTSGRGDTQYF TRBJ2-3 few TRBV29-1 TRBD2
TGCAGTGCTAGACAGGGCGTGAACTATGGCTACACCTTC CSARQGVNYGYTF TRBJ1-2 many TRBV20-1 .
TGTGCTAGTGGTGCGACAGGGAGTTCAGAGACCCAGTACTTC CASGATGSSETQYF TRBJ2-5 many TRBV12-5 TRBD1
TGCGCCAGCAGCTCGGATTCGGGGCCCCTCACGCAGTATTTT CASSSDSGPLTQYF TRBJ2-3 many TRBV5-1 .
TGCGCCAGCAGCTTCGACAGTAATAACTATGGCTACACCTTC CASSFDSNNYGYTF TRBJ1-2 many TRBV5-1 .
TGCAGTGCTGGCCGAAGGACTAGCGGCTCCTACGAGCAGTACTTC CSAGRRTSGSYEQYF TRBJ2-7 . TRBV20-1 TRBD2
TGCGCCAGCAGCTACACCCTGGGACTAGCGGGAGGGTGGAATGAGCAGTTCTTC CASSYTLGLAGGWNEQFF TRBJ2-1 many TRBV5-1 TRBD2
TGTGCCAGCAGCAGCCTAGCGGGAGGGCCAGATACGCAGTATTTT CASSSLAGGPDTQYF TRBJ2-3 many TRBV28 TRBD2
TGTGCCACCAGCAGAGATTGGGTGGGTGAGCAGTTCTTC CATSRDWVGEQFF TRBJ2-1 many TRBV15 .
TGCAGTGCTCACCTTCCTAGCGGGAGGAAAGGTGATACGCAGTATTTT CSAHLPSGRKGDTQYF TRBJ2-3 few TRBV20-1 TRBD2
TGTGCCAGCAGCCACCGGAGCTCTGGGGCCAACGTCCTGACTTTC CASSHRSSGANVLTF TRBJ2-6 . TRBV6-2/TRBV6-3 .
TGCGCCAGCAGCCTAACGACCTACGAGCAGTACTTC CASSLTTYEQYF TRBJ2-7 many TRBV5-1 .
TGTGCTAGCAGCTTATCTTCTACTTCCAATGAGCAGTTCTTC CASSLSSTSNEQFF TRBJ2-1 many TRBV7-7 .
TGTGCCAGCACTTGGATAGCGGGAGTGGGTGAGCAGTTCTTC CASTWIAGVGEQFF TRBJ2-1 many TRBV2 TRBD2